This record covers a single T cell receptor (beta chain). Its target is not known. Clones were sequenced by immunoSEQ multiplex PCR, and TCRdb holds only the in-frame ones, with some missing. The sample has about 37,000 clones; 73% are singletons. This entry is derived from a study of vaccination effects on CD4 cells after COVID-19. Antigen-specific CD4+ T cells expanded by the ViraFEST assay with viral peptide pools were then sequenced. Cells that had been cultured for less than 13 days were the source of isolated CD4+ T cells. According to PCR results, the person was infected with SARS-CoV-2 between March and December 2020. The V end lost 1 base, the J end lost 5 bases, and 9 bases lay between the germline ends. CDR1 and CDR2 from the germline V gene are SGHTA and FQGNSA. The CDR3 runs 13 residues.

The specimen was CD4+ T cells from PBMCs cultured with a peptide pool, collected before COVID-19 vaccination. The rearrangement uses TRBV7-2 and TRBJ2-7; D is uncertain. This receptor was taken from a human donor who had a prior SARS-CoV-2 infection. The CDR3 is CASSLERIHEQYF. CDR3 nucleotide sequence: TGTGCCAGCAGCTTAGAACGAATCCACGAGCAGTACTTC.